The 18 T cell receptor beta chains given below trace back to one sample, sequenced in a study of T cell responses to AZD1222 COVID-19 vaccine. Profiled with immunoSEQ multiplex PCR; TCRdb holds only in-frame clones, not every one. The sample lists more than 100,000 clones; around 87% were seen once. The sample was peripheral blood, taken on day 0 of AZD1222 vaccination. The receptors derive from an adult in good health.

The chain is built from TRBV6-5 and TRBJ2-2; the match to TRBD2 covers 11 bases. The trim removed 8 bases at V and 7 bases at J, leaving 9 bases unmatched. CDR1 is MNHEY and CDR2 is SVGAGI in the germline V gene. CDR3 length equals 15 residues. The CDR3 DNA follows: TGTGCCAGCGGGTCTAGCGGGGGGCCTCACGGGGAGCTGTTTTTT. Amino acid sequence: CASGSSGGPHGELFF.

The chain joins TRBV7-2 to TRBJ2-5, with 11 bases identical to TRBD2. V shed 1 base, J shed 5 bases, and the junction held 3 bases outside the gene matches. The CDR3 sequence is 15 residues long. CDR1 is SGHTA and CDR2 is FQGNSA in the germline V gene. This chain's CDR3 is CASSLVAGGLETQYF. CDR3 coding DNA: TGTGCCAGCAGCTTAGTAGCGGGGGGGCTGGAGACCCAGTACTTC.

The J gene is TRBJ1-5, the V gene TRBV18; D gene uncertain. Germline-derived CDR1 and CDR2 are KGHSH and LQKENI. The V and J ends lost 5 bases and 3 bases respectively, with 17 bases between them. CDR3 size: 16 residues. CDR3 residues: CASSVSTGGINQPQHF. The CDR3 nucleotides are TGTGCCAGCTCAGTGTCGACGGGAGGGATCAATCAGCCCCAGCATTTT.

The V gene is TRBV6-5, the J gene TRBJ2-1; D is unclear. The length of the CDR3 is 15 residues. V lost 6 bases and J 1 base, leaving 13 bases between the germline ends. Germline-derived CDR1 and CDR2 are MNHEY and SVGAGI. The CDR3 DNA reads TGTGCCAGCAGCACCCATGGATGGTCCTACAATGAGCAGTTCTTC. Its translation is CASSTHGWSYNEQFF.

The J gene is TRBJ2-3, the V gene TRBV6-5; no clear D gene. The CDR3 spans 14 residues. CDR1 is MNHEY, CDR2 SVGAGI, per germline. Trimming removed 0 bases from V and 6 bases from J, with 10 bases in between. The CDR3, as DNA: TGTGCCAGCAGTTACTCTAGGCCGGCCGATACGCAGTATTTT. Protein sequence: CASSYSRPADTQYF.

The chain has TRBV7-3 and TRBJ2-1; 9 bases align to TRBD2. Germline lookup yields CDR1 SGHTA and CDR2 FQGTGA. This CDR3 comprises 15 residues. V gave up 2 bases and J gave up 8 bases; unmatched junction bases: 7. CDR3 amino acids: CASSLRREGIDEQFF. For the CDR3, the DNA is TGTGCCAGCAGCTTACGGCGGGAGGGCATCGATGAGCAGTTCTTC.

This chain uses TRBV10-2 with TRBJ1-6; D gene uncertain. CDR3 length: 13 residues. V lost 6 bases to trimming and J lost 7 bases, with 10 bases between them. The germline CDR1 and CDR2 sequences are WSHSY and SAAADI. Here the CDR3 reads CASSPTGNSPLHF. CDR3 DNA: TGCGCCAGCAGCCCGACTGGAAATTCACCCCTCCACTTT.

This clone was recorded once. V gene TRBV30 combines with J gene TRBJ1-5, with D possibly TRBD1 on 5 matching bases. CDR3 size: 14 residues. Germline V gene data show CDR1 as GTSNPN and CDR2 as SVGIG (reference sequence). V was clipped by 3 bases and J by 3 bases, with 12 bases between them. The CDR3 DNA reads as TGTGCCTGGAGCGCCATGGGACCCAATCAGCCCCAGCATTTT. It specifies CAWSAMGPNQPQHF.

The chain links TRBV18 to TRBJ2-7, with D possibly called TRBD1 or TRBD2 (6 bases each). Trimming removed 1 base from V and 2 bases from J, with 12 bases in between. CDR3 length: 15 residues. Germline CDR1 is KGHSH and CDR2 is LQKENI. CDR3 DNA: TGTGCCAGCTCACCACGGAACGGGGGCCCCTACGAGCAGTACTTC. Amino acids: CASSPRNGGPYEQYF. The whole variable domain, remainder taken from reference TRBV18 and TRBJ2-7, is NAGVMQNPRHLVRRRGQEARLRCSPMKGHSHVYWYRQLPEEGLKFMVYLQKENIIDESGMPKERFSAEFPKEGPSILRIQQVVRGDSAAYFCASSPRNGGPYEQYFGPGTRLTVT.

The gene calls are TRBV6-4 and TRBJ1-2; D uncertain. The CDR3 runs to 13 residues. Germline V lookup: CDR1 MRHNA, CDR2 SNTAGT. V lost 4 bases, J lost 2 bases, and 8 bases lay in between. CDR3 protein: CASSATANYGYTF. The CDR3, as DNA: TGTGCCAGCAGTGCTACCGCGAACTATGGCTACACCTTC.

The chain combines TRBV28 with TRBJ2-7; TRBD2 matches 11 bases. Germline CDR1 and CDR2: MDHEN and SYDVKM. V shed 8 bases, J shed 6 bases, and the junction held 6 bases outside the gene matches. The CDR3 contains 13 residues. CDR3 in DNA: TGTGCCAGCGGTCTAGCGGGAGGCGCCGAGCAGTACTTC. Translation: CASGLAGGAEQYF. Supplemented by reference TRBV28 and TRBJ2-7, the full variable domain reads DVKVTQSSRYLVKRTGEKVFLECVQDMDHENMFWYRQDPGLGLRLIYFSYDVKMKEKGDIPEGYSVSREKKERFSLILESASTNQTSMYLCASGLAGGAEQYFGPGTRLTVT.

CDR3 protein: CASSLWRGYEQYF. The CDR3 bases are TGTGCCAGCAGCTTGTGGAGGGGCTACGAGCAGTACTTC. The chain couples TRBV5-5 to TRBJ2-7, with D possibly being TRBD2 (6 bases). Germline loops: CDR1 SGHKS, CDR2 YYEKEE (reference sequence). V was pared by 1 base and J by 3 bases, with 8 bases between. The CDR3 has 13 amino acids.

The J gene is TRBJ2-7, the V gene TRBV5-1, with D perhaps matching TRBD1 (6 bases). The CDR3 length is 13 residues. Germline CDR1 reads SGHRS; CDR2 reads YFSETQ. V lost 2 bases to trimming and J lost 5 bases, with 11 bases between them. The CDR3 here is CASSLQGTNEQYF. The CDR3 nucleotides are TGCGCCAGCAGCTTACAGGGAACGAACGAGCAGTACTTC.

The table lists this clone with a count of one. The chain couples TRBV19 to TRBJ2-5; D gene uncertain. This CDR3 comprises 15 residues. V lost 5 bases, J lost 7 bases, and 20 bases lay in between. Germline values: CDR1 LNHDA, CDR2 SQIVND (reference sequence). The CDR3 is CASSLNWASDGTQYF. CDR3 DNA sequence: TGTGCCAGTAGTCTCAATTGGGCAAGCGACGGGACCCAGTACTTC.

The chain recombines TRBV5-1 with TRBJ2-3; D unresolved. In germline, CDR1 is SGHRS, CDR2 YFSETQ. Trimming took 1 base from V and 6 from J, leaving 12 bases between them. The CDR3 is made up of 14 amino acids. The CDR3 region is CASSLYAVVDTQYF. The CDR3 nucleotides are TGCGCCAGCAGCTTGTATGCGGTGGTGGATACGCAGTATTTT.

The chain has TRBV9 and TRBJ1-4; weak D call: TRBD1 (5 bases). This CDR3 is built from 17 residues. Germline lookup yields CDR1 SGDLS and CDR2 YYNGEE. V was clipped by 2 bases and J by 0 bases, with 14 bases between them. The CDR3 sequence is CASSVDGGVATNEKLFF. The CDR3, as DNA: TGTGCCAGCAGCGTCGACGGGGGAGTTGCAACTAATGAAAAACTGTTTTTT.

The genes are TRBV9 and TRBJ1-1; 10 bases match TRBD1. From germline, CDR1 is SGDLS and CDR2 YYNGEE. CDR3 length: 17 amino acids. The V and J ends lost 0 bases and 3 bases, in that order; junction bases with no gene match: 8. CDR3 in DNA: TGTGCCAGCAGCGTAGAGACCCTTGGACAGGGGGACACTGAAGCTTTCTTT. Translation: CASSVETLGQGDTEAFF. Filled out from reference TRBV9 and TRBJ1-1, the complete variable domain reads DSGVTQTPKHLITATGQRVTLRCSPRSGDLSVYWYQQSLDQGLQFLIQYYNGEERAKGNILERFSAQQFPDLHSELNLSSLELGDSALYFCASSVETLGQGDTEAFFGQGTRLTVV.

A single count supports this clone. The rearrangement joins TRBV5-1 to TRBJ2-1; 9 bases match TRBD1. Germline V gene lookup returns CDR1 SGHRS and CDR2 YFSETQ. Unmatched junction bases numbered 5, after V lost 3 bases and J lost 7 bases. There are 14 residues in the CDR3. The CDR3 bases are TGCGCCAGCAGCTGGGACAGGGTGACAAATGAGCAGTTCTTC. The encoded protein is CASSWDRVTNEQFF.